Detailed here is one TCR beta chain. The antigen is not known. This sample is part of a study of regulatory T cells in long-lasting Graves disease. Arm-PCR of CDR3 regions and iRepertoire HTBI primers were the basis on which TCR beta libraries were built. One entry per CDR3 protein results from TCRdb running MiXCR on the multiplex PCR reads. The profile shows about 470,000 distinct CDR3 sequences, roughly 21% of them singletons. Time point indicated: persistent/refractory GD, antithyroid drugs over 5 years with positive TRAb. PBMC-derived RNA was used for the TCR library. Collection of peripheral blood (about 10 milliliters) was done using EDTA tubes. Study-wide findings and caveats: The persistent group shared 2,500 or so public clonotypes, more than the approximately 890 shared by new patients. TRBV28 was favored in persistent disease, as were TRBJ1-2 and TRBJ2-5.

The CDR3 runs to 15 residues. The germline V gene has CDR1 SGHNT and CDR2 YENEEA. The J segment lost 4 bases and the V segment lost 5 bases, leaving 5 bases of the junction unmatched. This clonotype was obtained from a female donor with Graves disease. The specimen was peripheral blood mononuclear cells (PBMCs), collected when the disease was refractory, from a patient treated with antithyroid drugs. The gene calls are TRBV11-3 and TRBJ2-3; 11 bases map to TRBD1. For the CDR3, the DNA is TGTGCCAGCAGCCCGTGGGGACAGGGGGCAGATACGCAGTATTTT. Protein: CASSPWGQGADTQYF.